This T cell receptor beta chain comes out of a study of post-analysis software for immune sequencing data (dated by TCRdb to the mid-2010s). A note on the overall study: Disease courses on record covered relapsing-remitting, secondary progressive and progressive-relapsing multiple sclerosis, though some patients had no subtype annotation. The patient repertoires were set against around eleven previously published healthy control repertoires from donors whose ages ranged from roughly 6 to 26 years. A subset of samples was prepared in parallel using single-end sample barcoding, then pooled and co-amplified after Illumina adapter ligation.

The sample holds a few counts of this clonotype. Its antigen remains unidentified. No much larger clonotype is one base removed from it; base qualities were not supplied. The CDR3 measures 14 amino acids from cysteine to phenylalanine. The kept DNA is CDR3 alone, 42 bases in frame from the first base. V and J lose 8 bases and 4 bases, and a span of 12 bases separates them. The germline V gene specifies MNHNS as CDR1 and SASEGT as CDR2. General findings and caveats noted by the study authors: The control group was slightly older than the multiple sclerosis patient group. Strong co-clustering of samples prepared in the same batch was shown by direct clustering with F measure, prompting a batch-effect correction. Four or five TRBV segments, including TRBV5-6, TRBV5-1 and TRBV20-1, were significantly more frequent in patients than controls. Multiple sclerosis patients had significantly lower normalized Chao1 diversity than controls, a result that suggests substantial peripheral T-cell clonal expansion.

To demonstrate the VDJtools post-analysis software, the study profiled TCR beta repertoires from the peripheral blood of some 13 young patients with multiple sclerosis. The multiple sclerosis patients were children and adolescents ranging in age from about 6 to 16 years. The library was produced with PCR. Data came from an Illumina HiSeq 2500. To reduce PCR and sequencing biases, unique molecular identifiers were built into the TCR beta cDNA libraries. About 500,000 cDNA molecules were obtained for every 1 to 10 million input T cells, so each molecule roughly corresponded to one T cell. The patient libraries were prepared and sequenced using the same protocol as the earlier healthy control dataset. Samples belonging to the same batch were prepared together, multiplexed and sequenced on a shared HiSeq lane. The source study handled its data this way. Raw barcoded reads were processed with MIGEC, discarding single-read molecular identifier groups before consensus assembly and CDR3 extraction. VDJtools was used for post-analysis of the clonotype tables, and diversity was normalized by down-sampling every dataset to the size of the smallest sample. In repertoire overlap clustering, CDR3 amino acid sequences, but not nucleotide sequences, were matched to correct batch-related cross-sample contamination. In-frame beta chains were kept once TCRdb had trimmed the public reads at Q25 with fastp and called clones with MiXCR. Merged by CDR3 protein, the rows form single entries marked with the most common genes and DNA. TCRdb assigned the V and J calls; the authors' analysis was not used. For this sample the table gives some 700,000 distinct CDR3 sequences, of which approximately 60% were detected only once. The top ten constitute around 11% of the sample.

This sequence was found in a girl aged 2-9 years with multiple sclerosis. Sequencing was carried out using blood. The chain is made from TRBV6-1 and TRBJ2-6; TRBD1 could be the D gene, as 5 bases match. The base sequence is TGTGCCAGCGTCCCAGGGCCCGGGGCCAACGTCCTGACTTTC. Protein translation: CASVPGPGANVLTF.